Listed here are 30 T cell receptor beta chains from one sample, sequenced in a study of blood T cell repertoires in COVID-19. This table comes from immunoSEQ multiplex PCR, and its TCRdb copy is limited to in-frame clones, with some not included. The sample lists around 300,000 clones, 86% occurring once. Material for sequencing was peripheral blood. Receptors were obtained from a woman aged 30 to 39 with active or convalescent COVID-19.

This chain links TRBV7-8 with TRBJ2-1, with a weak D call TRBD2 (5 bases). V was pared by 8 bases and J by 6 bases, with 14 bases between. CDR3 length equals 13 residues. From germline, CDR1 is SGHVS and CDR2 FQNEAQ. The CDR3 sequence: CASVGEGFNEQFF. For the CDR3, the DNA is TGTGCCAGCGTCGGGGAAGGGTTCAATGAGCAGTTCTTC.

The chain is built from TRBV19 and TRBJ2-5, with 9 bases matching TRBD1. The CDR3 length is 14 residues. Germline V CDR1 and CDR2: LNHDA, SQIVND (reference sequence). V dropped 5 bases and J dropped 5; count of bases not matched to a gene: 6. DNA of the CDR3: TGTGCCAGTAGTGTAACAGGGGGCGGGGAGACCCAGTACTTC. The encoded protein is CASSVTGGGETQYF.

Of note for this clone: This could be a read error, since a much larger clone is one nucleotide away. The chain has TRBV7-2 and TRBJ1-2; 7 bases map to TRBD1. Trimming removed 5 bases from V and 2 bases from J; junction bases left unmatched: 2. The CDR3 sequence is 13 residues long. CDR1 and CDR2 from the germline V gene are SGHTA and FQGNSA. The CDR3 loop is CASSPTGNYGYTF. CDR3 sequence (DNA): TGTGCCAGCAGCCCGACAGGGAACTATGGCTACACCTTC.

The gene calls are TRBV13 and TRBJ2-5, with 7 positions matching TRBD1. V gave up 5 bases and J gave up 0 bases; unmatched junction bases: 9. Germline V CDR1 and CDR2: PRHDT, FYEKMQ (reference sequence). The CDR3 runs to 16 residues. CDR3 amino acids: CASSLQGMVNQETQYF. The CDR3 DNA sequence: TGTGCCAGCAGCCTACAGGGGATGGTAAACCAAGAGACCCAGTACTTC.

The chain joins TRBV20-1 to TRBJ1-2; no definite D call. CDR3 length: 8 amino acids. Germline V gene lookup returns CDR1 DFQATT and CDR2 SNEGSKA (reference sequence). V lost 5 bases, J lost 8 bases, and 3 bases lay in between. The CDR3 DNA reads as TGCAGTGCTCCGGGCTACACCTTC. Translating it yields CSAPGYTF.

V is TRBV7-2 and J is TRBJ2-1, with 9 bases identical to TRBD2. Germline CDR1 reads SGHTA; CDR2 reads FQGNSA. CDR3 length: 15 residues. The V gene end was trimmed by 2 bases and the J gene end by 9 bases; junction bases not matched to a gene: 8. The CDR3 DNA is TGTGCCAGCAGCTTAACTTGGCGGGGGGGAGGTGAGCAGTTCTTC. Its translation is CASSLTWRGGGEQFF. The variable domain in full, with the rest retrieved from reference TRBV7-2 and TRBJ2-1, is GAGVSQSPSNKVTEKGKDVELRCDPISGHTALYWYRQSLGQGLEFLIYFQGNSAPDKSGLPSDRFSAERTGGSVSTLTIQRTQQEDSAVYLCASSLTWRGGGEQFFGPGTRLTVL.

V gene TRBV3-1 (or the pseudogene TRBV3-2) combines with J gene TRBJ2-1; TRBD2 matches 10 bases. V lost 4 bases, J lost 5 bases, and 2 bases stayed unmatched. There are 14 residues in the CDR3. The germline CDR1 and CDR2 sequences are LGHDT and YNNKEL (reference sequence). The CDR3 DNA reads TGTGCCAGCAGCCGGAGCGGGGGGGACAATGAGCAGTTCTTC. Protein sequence: CASSRSGGDNEQFF.

V is TRBV30 and J is TRBJ2-7; D may be TRBD2 (5 bases). The V gene's germline CDR1 is GTSNPN and CDR2 SVGIG (reference sequence). V was cut by 5 bases and J by 0 bases, with 14 bases left in between. The CDR3 has 14 amino acids. CDR3 nucleotide sequence: TGTGCCTGGCGTAAGGAGGAGAGCTCCTACGAGCAGTACTTC. Amino acid sequence: CAWRKEESSYEQYF. Together with reference TRBV30 and TRBJ2-7, the CDR3 gives the full variable domain: SQTIHQWPATLVQPVGSPLSLECTVEGTSNPNLYWYRQAAGRGLQLLFYSVGIGQISSEVPQNLSASRPQDRQFILSSKKLLLSDSGFYLCAWRKEESSYEQYFGPGTRLTVT.

The V call is TRBV6-4, the J call TRBJ2-3, with TRBD1 matching 10 bases. CDR1 and CDR2 (germline): MRHNA, SNTAGT. This CDR3 is 13 amino acids long. The junction had 2 bases not matched to a gene; V was cut back by 5 bases and J by 6 bases. CDR3 nucleotide sequence: TGTGCCAGCAGTCCGGACAGGGGGGATACGCAGTATTTT. This gives the protein CASSPDRGDTQYF.

The chain is built from TRBV4-1 and TRBJ2-1, with TRBD2 identical over 7 bases. This CDR3 contains 16 residues. Germline CDR1 is MGHRA and CDR2 is YSYEKL. The V segment lost 4 bases and the J segment 7 bases; nucleotides outside the gene matches: 13. The CDR3, as DNA: TGCGCCAGCAGCCTGGGGGGGGGTACAGACCAAAATGAGCAGTTCTTC. Amino acids: CASSLGGGTDQNEQFF.

This chain uses TRBV5-4 with TRBJ1-3; no clear D gene. Germline V gene data show CDR1 as SGHNT and CDR2 as YYREEE (reference sequence). CDR3 length: 14 residues. V lost 7 bases and J lost 0, with 11 bases in between. The CDR3 region has the DNA TGTGCCAGCTCCCCGGAGAACTCTGGAAACACCATATATTTT. It yields the protein CASSPENSGNTIYF.

CDR3 nucleotide sequence: TGCGCCAGCAGCCCAGACGGACAGCCGTACACCTTC. Its translation is CASSPDGQPYTF. V is TRBV5-1 and J is TRBJ1-2; a possible D gene is TRBD1 (6 bases). CDR1 and CDR2 (germline): SGHRS, YFSETQ. The CDR3 spans 12 residues. The germline V and J ends were trimmed by 4 bases and 11 bases, with 15 bases remaining between them.

The V call is TRBV19, the J call TRBJ2-1; D perhaps matches TRBD2 (6 bases). Germline loops: CDR1 LNHDA, CDR2 SQIVND (reference sequence). V shed 5 bases and J shed 6 bases, with 17 bases lying between them. The CDR3 runs to 15 residues. CDR3 nucleotides: TGTGCCAGTAGTCCAACTAGCAACCTTTTCAATGAGCAGTTCTTC. This sequence encodes CASSPTSNLFNEQFF.

This clone was seen a single time. The chain is built from TRBV18 and TRBJ2-2, with D tentatively TRBD1 (5 bases). The CDR3 sequence is 14 residues long. Deletions cut 6 bases from V and 5 bases from J, with 13 bases between. The germline V gene encodes CDR1 KGHSH and CDR2 LQKENI. CDR3 sequence (DNA): TGTGCCAGCTCCCAAGGGGCCATGACCGGGGAGCTGTTTTTT. It yields the protein CASSQGAMTGELFF.

This clone was seen a few times. The rearrangement links TRBV28 to TRBJ1-2, with D hard to call. There are 12 residues in the CDR3. Trimming removed 8 bases at V and 4 bases at J, with 11 bases between. CDR1 and CDR2 (germline): MDHEN, SYDVKM. This CDR3 reads CASLAGRYGYTF. CDR3 nucleotide sequence: TGTGCCAGCCTTGCCGGTCGCTATGGCTACACCTTC.

The CDR3 DNA reads as TGCGCCAGCAGCCAAGAAGACAGGGGGCACACCGGGGAGCTGTTTTTT. As protein: CASSQEDRGHTGELFF. The chain recombines TRBV4-3 with TRBJ2-2; 10 nucleotides line up with TRBD1. CDR1 is LGHNA, CDR2 YSLEER, per germline. Unmatched junction bases numbered 1, after V lost 0 bases and J lost 3 bases. The CDR3 runs to 16 residues.

This sequence joins TRBV11-2 and TRBJ2-7; 9 bases align to TRBD2. Losses at the gene ends were 4 bases for V and 2 bases for J; bases not matched to a gene: 3. CDR3 length: 14 amino acids. The V gene's germline CDR1 is SGHAT and CDR2 FQNNGV. The CDR3 reads CASSSLAGTYEQYF. The DNA of the CDR3 is TGTGCCAGCAGCTCCCTAGCGGGGACCTACGAGCAGTACTTC.

V usage is TRBV1 and J usage is TRBJ1-1. TRBV1 is reported as a pseudogene. The CDR3 is 10 amino acids. The CDR3 reads CTSSLSQAFF. The CDR3 coding sequence is TGCACCAGCAGCCTGTCTCAAGCTTTCTTT.

This chain links TRBV19 with TRBJ2-7; no clear D gene. Germline CDR1 reads LNHDA; CDR2 reads SQIVND (reference sequence). This CDR3 is 17 amino acids long. With 5 bases removed from V and 3 bases from J, the gap between germline ends came to 23 bases. Here the CDR3 reads CASSRTSTSAANYEQYF. The CDR3 DNA reads as TGTGCCAGTAGTCGAACCTCCACTTCCGCGGCCAACTACGAGCAGTACTTC.

The chain links TRBV11-2 to TRBJ1-6; 8 nucleotides match TRBD1. Germline CDR1 is SGHAT and CDR2 is FQNNGV. The CDR3 is made up of 17 amino acids. The V and J ends lost 3 bases and 9 bases, in that order; junction bases with no gene match: 13. The CDR3 loop reads CASSFRTGKVAGSPLHF. Written as DNA, the CDR3 is TGTGCCAGCAGCTTCCGGACAGGGAAGGTTGCGGGTTCACCCCTCCACTTT.

The chain couples TRBV4-3 to TRBJ2-5, with D maybe TRBD1 (7 bases). Germline V gene data show CDR1 as LGHNA and CDR2 as YSLEER. The CDR3 spans 15 residues. With 9 bases removed from V and 7 bases from J, the gap between germline ends came to 24 bases. CDR3 in DNA: TGCGCCAGGTCGGGCAGGGGGGATCCGCGGGGGACCCAGTACTTC. It yields the protein CARSGRGDPRGTQYF.

The chain combines TRBV27 with TRBJ2-2; TRBD1 is a possible D gene (5 bases). The germline V and J ends were trimmed by 6 bases and 5 bases, with 10 bases remaining between them. Germline V gene sequence: CDR1 MNHEY, CDR2 SMNVEV (reference sequence). The CDR3 spans 13 residues. CDR3 protein: CASRGRVTGELFF. DNA for the CDR3: TGTGCCAGCAGGGGCAGGGTTACCGGGGAGCTGTTTTTT.

The chain uses TRBV28 and TRBJ1-5; TRBD1 might be the D (5 bases). Germline V gene lookup returns CDR1 MDHEN and CDR2 SYDVKM. Trimming shortened V by 2 bases and J by 7 bases, and 12 bases separated the two germline ends. CDR3 length equals 14 residues. CDR3 residues: CASSLDSSKQPQHF. The DNA of the CDR3 is TGTGCCAGCAGTTTAGACAGTTCGAAACAGCCCCAGCATTTT. Drawing the rest from reference TRBV28 and TRBJ1-5, the complete variable domain is DVKVTQSSRYLVKRTGEKVFLECVQDMDHENMFWYRQDPGLGLRLIYFSYDVKMKEKGDIPEGYSVSREKKERFSLILESASTNQTSMYLCASSLDSSKQPQHFGDGTRLSIL.

The chain is built from TRBV7-9 and TRBJ1-1; D is undetermined. Germline CDR1 reads SEHNR; CDR2 reads FQNEAQ (reference sequence). Deletions cut 5 bases from V and 1 base from J, with 8 bases between. CDR3 length: 13 residues. This chain's CDR3 is CASSPTTNTEAFF. DNA of the CDR3: TGTGCCAGCAGCCCCACTACGAACACTGAAGCTTTCTTT.

The chain recombines TRBV7-2 with TRBJ1-3; 9 nucleotides align to TRBD1. Germline CDR1 is SGHTA and CDR2 is FQGNSA. J gave up 4 bases and V 5 bases, and 3 bases lay outside the gene matches. The length of the CDR3 is 14 residues. The CDR3: CASSGTGMGNTIYF. CDR3 nucleotide sequence: TGTGCCAGCAGCGGGACAGGGATGGGAAACACCATATATTTT.

CDR3 nucleotide sequence: TGTGCCAGCAGTTCCGGACGGGCGACAGGGCTCCAAGAGACCCAGTACTTC. It encodes CASSSGRATGLQETQYF. This chain connects TRBV6-2 or TRBV6-3 to TRBJ2-5; 7 bases line up with TRBD1. Germline V gene data show CDR1 as MNHEY and CDR2 as SVGEGT. With 4 bases clipped from V and 1 base from J, the junction kept 12 bases outside the gene matches. The CDR3 covers 17 residues.

CDR3 in DNA: TGTGCCAGCAGCACCGTGGGGGGGGGCACTGAAGCTTTCTTT. Its translation is CASSTVGGGTEAFF. The chain recombines TRBV28 with TRBJ1-1; D might be TRBD1 (5 bases). Germline CDR1 and CDR2: MDHEN and SYDVKM. V was clipped by 6 bases and J by 4 bases, with 15 bases between them. The CDR3 is made up of 14 amino acids. The whole variable domain, filled in from reference TRBV28 and TRBJ1-1, reads DVKVTQSSRYLVKRTGEKVFLECVQDMDHENMFWYRQDPGLGLRLIYFSYDVKMKEKGDIPEGYSVSREKKERFSLILESASTNQTSMYLCASSTVGGGTEAFFGQGTRLTVV.

This clone has a handful of counts. The CDR3 reads CASSIWTGGNYGYTF. CDR3 nucleotides: TGTGCCAGTAGTATTTGGACAGGGGGCAACTATGGCTACACCTTC. This sequence joins TRBV19 and TRBJ1-2, with 11 bases fitting TRBD1. Germline CDR1 and CDR2: LNHDA and SQIVND (reference sequence). V was pared by 3 bases and J by 2 bases, with 2 bases of the junction left unmatched. This CDR3 is built from 15 residues.

This sequence joins TRBV6-1 and TRBJ2-7; 7 bases match TRBD1. The V gene's germline CDR1 is MNHNS and CDR2 SASEGT. Trimming at V came to 3 bases and at J to 5 bases, leaving 10 bases not matched to a gene. The CDR3 sequence is 15 residues long. The CDR3 sequence: CASSDRPGGTHEQYF. CDR3 DNA sequence: TGTGCCAGCAGTGATCGGCCAGGGGGTACCCACGAGCAGTACTTC.

The chain has TRBV5-6 and TRBJ2-2; D ambiguous. V lost 4 bases and J lost 0, with 10 bases in between. The CDR3 is 15 residues long. The germline V gene has CDR1 SGHDT and CDR2 YYEEEE. This CDR3 is CASSTQVTNTGELFF. In nucleotides, the CDR3 is TGTGCCAGCAGCACGCAGGTTACGAACACCGGGGAGCTGTTTTTT.